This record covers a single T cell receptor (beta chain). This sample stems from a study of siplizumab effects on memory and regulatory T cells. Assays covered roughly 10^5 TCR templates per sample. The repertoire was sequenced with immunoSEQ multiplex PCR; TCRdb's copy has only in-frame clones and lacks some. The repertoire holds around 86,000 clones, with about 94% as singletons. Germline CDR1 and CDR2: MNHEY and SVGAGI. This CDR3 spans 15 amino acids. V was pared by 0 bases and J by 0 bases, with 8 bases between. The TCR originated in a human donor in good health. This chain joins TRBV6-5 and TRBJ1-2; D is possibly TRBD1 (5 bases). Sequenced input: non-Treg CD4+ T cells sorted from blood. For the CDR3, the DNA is TGTGCCAGCAGTTACTCGGGGGGGACTAACTATGGCTACACCTTC. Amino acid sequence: CASSYSGGTNYGYTF.